This record looks at one TCR beta chain sequence and its context. Its target is unknown. This specimen belongs to a study of early T cells in non-severe SARS-CoV-2 infection. Study-level information: Alpha and beta chains were unpaired, from unsorted whole-blood bulk RNA.

Via MiXCR, TCRdb re-called the 5' RACE reads, giving one row per CDR3 protein. This sample has tens of thousands of distinct CDR3 sequences; less than 9.5% occur once, and the top ten carry 4.2%. General study points: The VDJdb matching leaned toward anti-spike CD8 responses and overlooked private and CD4 specificities.

Trimming cost V 5 bases and J 0 bases, with 18 bases left between them. The CDR3 spans 17 residues. The germline gives CDR1 SGHKS, CDR2 YYEKEE (reference sequence). The clonotype was recovered from an adult who was a healthcare worker with PCR-confirmed SARS-CoV-2 infection or an uninfected control (not recorded which). The chain links TRBV5-5 to TRBJ1-5, with D possibly TRBD1 on 6 matching bases. Sample: whole blood. The CDR3 region has the DNA TGTGCCAGCAGAGGGGGATCACCGATGAATAGCAATCAGCCCCAGCATTTT. Protein product: CASRGGSPMNSNQPQHF. Full variable domain (outside the CDR3, taken from reference TRBV5-5 and TRBJ1-5): DAGVTQSPTHLIKTRGQQVTLRCSPISGHKSVSWYQQVLGQGPQFIFQYYEKEERGRGNFPDRFSARQFPNYSSELNVNALLLGDSALYLCASRGGSPMNSNQPQHFGDGTRLSIL.